This T cell receptor (beta chain) was recorded in a study of CD8 T cells in Susac syndrome (dated by TCRdb to the late 2010s). Study-wide context: The study used repertoire sequencing to test whether antigen drove CD8+ T cell activation and differentiation in Susac syndrome. CD8+ T cell repertoire clonality was compared between about 12 healthy donors, approximately 14 Susac syndrome patients and roughly 15 multiple sclerosis patients. Study-wide conclusions, independent of this receptor: The number of individuals in the TCR sequencing and HLA analysis was acknowledged as relatively small.

High-throughput TCR beta sequencing profiled peripheral blood CD8+ and CD4+ T cells from healthy donors, Susac syndrome patients and multiple sclerosis patients. Treatment-naive patients with stable or active relapsing-remitting disease fulfilling revised McDonald criteria were used as multiple sclerosis controls. Bulk CD8+ and CD4+ T cells were purified by magnetic negative isolation, while CD8+ TEMRA cells were enriched using FACS. Blood was drawn into EDTA tubes, processed within 24 hours, and PBMCs were isolated by density gradient centrifugation. PBMCs destined for TCR sequencing were cryopreserved in liquid nitrogen and later thawed in a 37 °C water bath. A purity of at least 90% was achieved for sorted or isolated CD4+, CD8+ and CD8+ TEMRA cells. This clonotype was detected once. It lacks a known antigen. The input lacks base qualities; no much larger clone sits a single base away. Support from one read is weak.

RNA was extracted using the RNeasy kit, and about 0.45 to 1 ug of the RNA was reverse transcribed with random hexamers. The immunoSEQ multiplex PCR assay, which covers 54 Vbeta and 13 Jbeta segments, was used to amplify TCR beta CDR3 regions. PCR amplification bias was corrected using a synthetic template baseline for primer optimization and computational correction. The published analysis was carried out like this. Reads were assigned to V, D and J genes according to IMGT and analyzed in immunoSEQ Analyzer, with only productive sequences retained. Clonality was calculated as one minus the Shannon entropy normalized by log2 of the number of productive unique sequences. Public and private clones were assessed among the 100 most prevalent clones of each patient and control. Susac-specific clones were defined as absent from healthy and MS cohorts, approximately 1,000 published viral clones and other ImmuneACCESS disease sequences. Starting from the raw public reads, TCRdb applied fastp trimming at Q25, assembled clones with MiXCR and retained in-frame beta chains. Rows merge per CDR3 protein into single entries with the most common DNA and genes. For this entry, the V and J calls and clone size follow TCRdb and not the study's own pipeline. Present in this sample are hundreds of thousands of distinct CDR3 sequences, roughly 90% of which were seen just once. The ten largest account for 0.18% of the sample.

The CDR3 sequence holds 16 residues, the cysteine and phenylalanine included. Of the read, only the CDR3 DNA is kept; its 48 bases are in frame from base 1. V gives up 8 bases and J gives up 1 base, and the segment between their germline ends measures 20 bases. Material: CD8+ T cells from PBMCs. The receptor comes from a human donor with multiple sclerosis. The sequence joins TRBV12-3 or TRBV12-4 to TRBJ1-1; the D gene is perhaps TRBD1, on 6 matching bases. The DNA is as follows: TGTGCCAGCTCGCTTTGGGGGGCAGCCGAGAACACTGAAGCTTTCTTT. Translated, it gives CASSLWGAAENTEAFF.